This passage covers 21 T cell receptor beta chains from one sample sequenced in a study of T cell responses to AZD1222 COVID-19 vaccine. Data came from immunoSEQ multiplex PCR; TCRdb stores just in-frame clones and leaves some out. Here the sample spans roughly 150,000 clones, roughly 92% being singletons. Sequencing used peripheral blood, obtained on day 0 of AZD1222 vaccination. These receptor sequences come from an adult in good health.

The CDR3 loop is CASSQRGGQTEAFF. CDR3 nucleotide sequence: TGTGCCAGCAGCCAAAGGGGGGGGCAGACTGAAGCTTTCTTT. The rearrangement uses TRBV3-1 (or the pseudogene TRBV3-2) and TRBJ1-1, with D perhaps matching TRBD1 (6 bases). V dropped 2 bases and J dropped 5 bases, with 12 bases sitting between them. The CDR3 extends over 14 amino acids. The germline V gene has CDR1 LGHDT and CDR2 YNNKEL (reference sequence).

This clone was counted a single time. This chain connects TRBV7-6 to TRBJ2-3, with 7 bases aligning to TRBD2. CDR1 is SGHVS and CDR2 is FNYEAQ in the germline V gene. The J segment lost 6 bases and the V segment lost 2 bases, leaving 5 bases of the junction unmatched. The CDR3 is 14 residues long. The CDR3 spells CASSLRAGFDTQYF. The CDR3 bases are TGTGCCAGCAGCTTACGAGCGGGATTTGATACGCAGTATTTT.

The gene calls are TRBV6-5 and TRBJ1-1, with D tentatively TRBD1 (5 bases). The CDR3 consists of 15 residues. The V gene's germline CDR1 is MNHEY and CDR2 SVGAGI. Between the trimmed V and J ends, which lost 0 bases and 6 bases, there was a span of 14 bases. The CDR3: CASSYSSRAGSEAFF. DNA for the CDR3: TGTGCCAGCAGTTACTCGAGCAGGGCGGGTTCTGAAGCTTTCTTT.

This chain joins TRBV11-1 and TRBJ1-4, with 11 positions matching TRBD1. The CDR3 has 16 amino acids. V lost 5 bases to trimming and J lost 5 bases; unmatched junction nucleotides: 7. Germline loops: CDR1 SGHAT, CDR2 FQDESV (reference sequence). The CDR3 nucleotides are TGTGCCAGCAGCGGCTGGACAGGGGGCGAAAATGAAAAACTGTTTTTT. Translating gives CASSGWTGGENEKLFF.

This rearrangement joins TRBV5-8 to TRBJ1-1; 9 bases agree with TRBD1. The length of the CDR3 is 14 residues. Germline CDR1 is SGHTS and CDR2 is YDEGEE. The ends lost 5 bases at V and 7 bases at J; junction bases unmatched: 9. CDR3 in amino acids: CASSPGQGWGEAFF. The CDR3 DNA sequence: TGTGCCAGCAGTCCCGGACAGGGGTGGGGTGAAGCTTTCTTT.

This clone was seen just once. CDR3 region: CASSPSTGYYEQYF. CDR3 in DNA: TGCGCCAGCAGCCCCTCGACGGGATACTACGAGCAGTACTTC. V gene TRBV5-1 combines with J gene TRBJ2-7; D might be TRBD2 (5 bases). The CDR3 has 14 residues. V was shortened by 4 bases and J by 3 bases, with 14 bases between the two germline ends. Germline CDR1 is SGHRS and CDR2 is YFSETQ.

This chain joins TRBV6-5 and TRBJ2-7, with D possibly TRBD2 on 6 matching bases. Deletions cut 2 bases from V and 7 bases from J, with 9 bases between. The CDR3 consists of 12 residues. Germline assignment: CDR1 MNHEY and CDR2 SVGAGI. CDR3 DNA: TGTGCCAGCAGTTACATGGGAGGTGAGCAGTACTTC. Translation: CASSYMGGEQYF.

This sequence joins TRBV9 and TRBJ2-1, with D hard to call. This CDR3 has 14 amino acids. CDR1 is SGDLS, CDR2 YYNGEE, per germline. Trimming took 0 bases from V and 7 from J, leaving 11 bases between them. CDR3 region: CASSVAVWGNEQFF. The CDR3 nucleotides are TGTGCCAGCAGCGTAGCGGTCTGGGGTAATGAGCAGTTCTTC.

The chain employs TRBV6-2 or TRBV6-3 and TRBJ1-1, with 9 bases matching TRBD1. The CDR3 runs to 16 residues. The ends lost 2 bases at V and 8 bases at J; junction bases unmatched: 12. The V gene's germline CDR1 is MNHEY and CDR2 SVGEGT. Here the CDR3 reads CASSYPLSGTGPEAFF. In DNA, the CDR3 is TGTGCCAGCAGTTACCCCCTTTCCGGGACAGGGCCCGAAGCTTTCTTT.

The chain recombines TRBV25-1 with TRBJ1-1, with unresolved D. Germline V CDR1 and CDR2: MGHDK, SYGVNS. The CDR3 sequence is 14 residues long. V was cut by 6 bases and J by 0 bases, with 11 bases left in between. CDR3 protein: CASSAVGLNTEAFF. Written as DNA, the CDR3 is TGTGCCAGCAGCGCGGTAGGACTGAACACTGAAGCTTTCTTT.

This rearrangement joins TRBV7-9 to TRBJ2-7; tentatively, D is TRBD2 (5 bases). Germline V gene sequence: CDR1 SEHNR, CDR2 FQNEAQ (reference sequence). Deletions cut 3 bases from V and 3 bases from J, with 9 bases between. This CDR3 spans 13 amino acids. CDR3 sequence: CASSLRRDYEQYF. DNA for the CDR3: TGTGCCAGCAGCTTGCGCCGGGACTACGAGCAGTACTTC.

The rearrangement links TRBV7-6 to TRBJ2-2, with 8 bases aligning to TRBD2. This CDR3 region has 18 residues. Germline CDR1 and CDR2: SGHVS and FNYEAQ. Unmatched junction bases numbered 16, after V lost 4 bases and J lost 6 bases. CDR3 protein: CASSYKDSLAGLAGELFF. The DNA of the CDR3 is TGTGCCAGCAGCTACAAAGACTCTTTAGCGGGACTCGCCGGGGAGCTGTTTTTT.

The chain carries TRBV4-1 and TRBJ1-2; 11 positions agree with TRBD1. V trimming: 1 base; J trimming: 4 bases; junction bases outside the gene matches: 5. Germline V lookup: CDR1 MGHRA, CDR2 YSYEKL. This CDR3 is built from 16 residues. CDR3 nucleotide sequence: TGCGCCAGCAGCCAAGTCCCCGGGACAGGGGGCTATGGCTACACCTTC. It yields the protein CASSQVPGTGGYGYTF.

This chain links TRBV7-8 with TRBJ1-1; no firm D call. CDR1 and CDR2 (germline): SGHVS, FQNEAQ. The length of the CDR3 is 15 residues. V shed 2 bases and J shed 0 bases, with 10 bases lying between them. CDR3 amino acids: CASSLSSGVNTEAFF. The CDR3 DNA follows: TGTGCCAGCAGCTTATCCTCGGGAGTGAACACTGAAGCTTTCTTT. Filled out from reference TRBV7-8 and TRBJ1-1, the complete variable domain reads GAGVSQSPRYKVAKRGQDVALRCDPISGHVSLFWYQQALGQGPEFLTYFQNEAQLDKSGLPSDRFFAERPEGSVSTLKIQRTQQEDSAVYLCASSLSSGVNTEAFFGQGTRLTVV.

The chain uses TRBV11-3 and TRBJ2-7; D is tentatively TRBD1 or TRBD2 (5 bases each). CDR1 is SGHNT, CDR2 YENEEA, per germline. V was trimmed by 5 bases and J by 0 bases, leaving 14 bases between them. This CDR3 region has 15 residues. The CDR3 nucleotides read TGTGCCAGCAGCGAGAGGGGAGCTAGCTCCTACGAGCAGTACTTC. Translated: CASSERGASSYEQYF.

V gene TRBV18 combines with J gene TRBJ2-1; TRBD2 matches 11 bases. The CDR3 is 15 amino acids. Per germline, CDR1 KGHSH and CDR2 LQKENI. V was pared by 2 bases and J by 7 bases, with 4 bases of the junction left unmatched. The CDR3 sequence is CASSPTSGSRNEQFF. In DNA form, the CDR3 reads TGTGCCAGCTCACCAACTAGCGGGAGTAGGAATGAGCAGTTCTTC.

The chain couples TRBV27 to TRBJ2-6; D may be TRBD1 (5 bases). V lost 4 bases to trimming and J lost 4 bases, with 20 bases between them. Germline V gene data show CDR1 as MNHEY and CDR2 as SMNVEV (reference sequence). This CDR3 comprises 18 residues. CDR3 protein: CASSSKTDPTPGANVLTF. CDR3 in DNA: TGTGCCAGCAGTTCGAAGACAGACCCAACCCCGGGGGCCAACGTCCTGACTTTC.

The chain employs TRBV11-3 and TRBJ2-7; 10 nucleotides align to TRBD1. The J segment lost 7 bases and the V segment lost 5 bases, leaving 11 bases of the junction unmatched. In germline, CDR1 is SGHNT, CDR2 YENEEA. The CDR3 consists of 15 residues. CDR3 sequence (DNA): TGTGCCAGCAGCCCGACCGTAGGGACAGGGGAAGAGCAGTACTTC. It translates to CASSPTVGTGEEQYF. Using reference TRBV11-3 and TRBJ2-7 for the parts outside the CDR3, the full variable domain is EAGVVQSPRYKIIEKKQPVAFWCNPISGHNTLYWYLQNLGQGPELLIRYENEEAVDDSQLPKDRFSAERLKGVDSTLKIQPAELGDSAVYLCASSPTVGTGEEQYFGPGTRLTVT.

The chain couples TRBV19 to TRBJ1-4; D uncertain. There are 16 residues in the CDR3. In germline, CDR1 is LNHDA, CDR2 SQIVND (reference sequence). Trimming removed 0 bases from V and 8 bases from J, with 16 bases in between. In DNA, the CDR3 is TGTGCCAGTAGTATAGATGGGCACAGCCGAGGGGAAAAACTGTTTTTT. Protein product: CASSIDGHSRGEKLFF. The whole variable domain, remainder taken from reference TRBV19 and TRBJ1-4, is DGGITQSPKYLFRKEGQNVTLSCEQNLNHDAMYWYRQDPGQGLRLIYYSQIVNDFQKGDIAEGYSVSREKKESFPLTVTSAQKNPTAFYLCASSIDGHSRGEKLFFGSGTQLSVL.

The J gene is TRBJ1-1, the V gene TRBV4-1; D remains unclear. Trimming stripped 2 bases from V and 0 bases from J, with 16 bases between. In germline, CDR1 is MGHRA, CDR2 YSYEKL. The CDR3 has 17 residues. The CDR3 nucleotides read TGCGCCAGCAGCCAAAGCACCCTCGGCTCCATGAACACTGAAGCTTTCTTT. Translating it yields CASSQSTLGSMNTEAFF.

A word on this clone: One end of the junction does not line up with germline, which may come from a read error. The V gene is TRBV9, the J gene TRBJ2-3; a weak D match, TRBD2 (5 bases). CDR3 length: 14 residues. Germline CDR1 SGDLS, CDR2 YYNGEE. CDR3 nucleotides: TGCCCCCCCCGGGGAGAACTCCTCACAGATACGCAGTATTTT. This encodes CPPRGELLTDTQYF.